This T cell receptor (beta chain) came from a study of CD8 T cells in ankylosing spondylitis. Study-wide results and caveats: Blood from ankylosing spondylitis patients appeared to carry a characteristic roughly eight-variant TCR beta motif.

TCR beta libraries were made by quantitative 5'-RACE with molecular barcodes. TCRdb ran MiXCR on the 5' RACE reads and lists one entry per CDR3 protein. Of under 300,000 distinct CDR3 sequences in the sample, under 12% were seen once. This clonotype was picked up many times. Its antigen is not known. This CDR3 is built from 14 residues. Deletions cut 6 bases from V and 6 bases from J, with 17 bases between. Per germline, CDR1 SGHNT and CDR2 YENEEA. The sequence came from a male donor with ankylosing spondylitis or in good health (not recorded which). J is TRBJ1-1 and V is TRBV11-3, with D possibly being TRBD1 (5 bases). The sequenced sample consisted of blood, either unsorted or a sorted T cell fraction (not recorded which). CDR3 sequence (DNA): TGTGCCAGCAGGATACACCTTGGGGACCCTGAAGCTTTCTTT. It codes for CASRIHLGDPEAFF.